This entry lists 20 T cell receptor beta chains sequenced from one sample in a study of T cell responses to AZD1222 COVID-19 vaccine. TCRdb's table, derived via immunoSEQ multiplex PCR, lists solely in-frame clones and lacks some. Of about 170,000 clones in the sample, approximately 90% were seen once. This specimen was peripheral blood, taken on day 0 of AZD1222 vaccination. The receptors here all came from an adult in good health.

The chain is built from TRBV27 and TRBJ1-4, with 7 bases fitting TRBD1. CDR3 length: 16 residues. Trimming at V came to 1 base and at J to 8 bases, leaving 10 bases not matched to a gene. Per the germline V gene, CDR1 is MNHEY and CDR2 is SMNVEV (reference sequence). CDR3 sequence: CASSLLRGQPGEKLFF. In DNA, the CDR3 is TGTGCCAGCAGTTTATTAAGGGGACAGCCTGGGGAAAAACTGTTTTTT.

The chain has TRBV2 and TRBJ1-2; 9 bases line up with TRBD1. The CDR3 loop spans 13 amino acids. Germline loops: CDR1 SNHLY, CDR2 FYNNEI. The J segment lost 8 bases and the V segment lost 9 bases, leaving 10 bases of the junction unmatched. The CDR3 DNA follows: TGTGCCAGTAAATCGGGACAGGGTGGCGGCTACACCTTC. Encoded protein: CASKSGQGGGYTF.

The V call is TRBV28, the J call TRBJ2-7; D uncertain. The germline gives CDR1 MDHEN, CDR2 SYDVKM. This CDR3 is 13 amino acids long. Trimming cost V 6 bases and J 0 bases, with 9 bases left between them. The DNA of the CDR3 is TGTGCCAGCAGCCCGGTTGACTCCTACGAGCAGTACTTC. Encoded protein: CASSPVDSYEQYF.

This chain links TRBV5-6 with TRBJ2-7; D possibly corresponds to TRBD1 (6 bases). Germline values: CDR1 SGHDT, CDR2 YYEEEE. The CDR3 loop spans 15 amino acids. Trimming took 4 bases from V and 0 from J, leaving 14 bases between them. The CDR3 region has the DNA TGTGCCAGCAGCAGCACAGGGCCGGGCTCCTACGAGCAGTACTTC. Protein sequence: CASSSTGPGSYEQYF.

This clone was detected once. This chain connects TRBV6-1 to TRBJ2-1; 8 bases line up with TRBD2. Losses at the gene ends were 4 bases for V and 1 base for J; bases not matched to a gene: 6. Germline CDR1 is MNHNS and CDR2 is SASEGT. The CDR3 has 16 amino acids. The CDR3 DNA reads as TGTGCCAGCAGTGTAGCGGGGACTGGGTCCTACAATGAGCAGTTCTTC. As protein: CASSVAGTGSYNEQFF.

The CDR3 DNA reads TGTGCCAGCAGCCAAGGACAGGGGGTCTACGAGCAGTACTTC. It yields the protein CASSQGQGVYEQYF. The chain has TRBV3-1 (or the pseudogene TRBV3-2) and TRBJ2-7; 9 positions match TRBD1. CDR1 and CDR2 (germline): LGHDT, YNNKEL (reference sequence). The CDR3 has 14 residues. With 1 base clipped from V and 3 bases from J, the junction kept 1 base outside the gene matches.

This clone was seen more than once but under ten times. V usage is TRBV11-2 and J usage is TRBJ1-2; the match to TRBD1 covers 7 bases. The germline CDR1 and CDR2 sequences are SGHAT and FQNNGV. This CDR3 has 13 amino acids. Trimming removed 5 bases from V and 3 bases from J; junction bases left unmatched: 3. The CDR3: CASSQDRHYGYTF. DNA for the CDR3: TGTGCCAGCAGCCAGGACAGGCACTATGGCTACACCTTC.

This sequence joins TRBV15 and TRBJ2-7; D is unresolved. V shed 1 base and J shed 5 bases, with 6 bases lying between them. Germline CDR1 and CDR2: LNHNV and YYDKDF (reference sequence). The CDR3 spans 12 residues. CDR3 in amino acids: CATSRVWDEQYF. CDR3 nucleotide sequence: TGTGCCACCAGCAGAGTGTGGGACGAGCAGTACTTC.

The J gene is TRBJ2-7, the V gene TRBV7-7; no definite D call. Germline-derived CDR1 and CDR2 are SSHAT and FNYEAQ (reference sequence). V gave up 5 bases and J gave up 0 bases, with 8 bases separating them. This CDR3 spans 13 amino acids. This CDR3 reads CASSKDNSYEQYF. The CDR3 coding sequence is TGTGCCAGCAGCAAAGACAACTCCTACGAGCAGTACTTC.

Written as DNA, the CDR3 is TGCGCCAGCAGCCCGGGACAGGGGGGCACCGGGGAGCTGTTTTTT. This gives the protein CASSPGQGGTGELFF. The V and J genes are TRBV5-1 and TRBJ2-2, with 11 nucleotides matching TRBD1. Germline-derived CDR1 and CDR2 are SGHRS and YFSETQ. CDR3 size: 15 residues. The V gene end was trimmed by 4 bases and the J gene end by 4 bases; junction bases not matched to a gene: 3.

The chain links TRBV12-3 or TRBV12-4 to TRBJ1-1; tentative D call: TRBD1 (6 bases). V was trimmed by 6 bases and J by 3 bases, leaving 11 bases between them. The CDR3 contains 13 residues. The CDR3 DNA sequence: TGTGCCAGCAGGCCTACAGGGTACACTGAAGCTTTCTTT. It is translated as CASRPTGYTEAFF.

The chain has TRBV12-5 and TRBJ1-5, with a weak D call TRBD1 (5 bases). V was trimmed by 5 bases and J by 7 bases, leaving 12 bases between them. Germline CDR1 reads LGHNT; CDR2 reads FRNRAP. The CDR3 contains 13 residues. The CDR3 here is CASGPQGGQPQHF. CDR3 coding DNA: TGTGCTAGTGGTCCTCAGGGCGGGCAGCCCCAGCATTTT.

The V call is TRBV9, the J call TRBJ1-3, with 7 bases aligning to TRBD1. The CDR3 consists of 15 residues. The J segment lost 4 bases and the V segment lost 0 bases, leaving 4 bases of the junction unmatched. Germline values: CDR1 SGDLS, CDR2 YYNGEE. CDR3 sequence (DNA): TGTGCCAGCAGCGTAGAGGGGGCGTCGGGAAACACCATATATTTT. It yields the protein CASSVEGASGNTIYF.

CDR3 in DNA: TGTGCCAGCAGCTCCCTCGCAGCACGAAACACTGAAGCTTTCTTT. Its protein product is CASSSLAARNTEAFF. The J gene is TRBJ1-1, the V gene TRBV13, with D unclear. Trimming shortened V by 4 bases and J by 2 bases, and 14 bases separated the two germline ends. Germline loops: CDR1 PRHDT, CDR2 FYEKMQ (reference sequence). This CDR3 comprises 15 residues.

This clone was seen a few times. This chain uses TRBV4-3 with TRBJ2-7; D may correspond to TRBD1 or TRBD2 (6 bases each). The germline CDR1 and CDR2 sequences are LGHNA and YSLEER. V lost 4 bases and J 5 bases, leaving 18 bases between the germline ends. The CDR3 runs to 15 residues. The chain's CDR3 is CASSLAPGARNEQYF. CDR3 DNA: TGCGCCAGCAGCCTTGCTCCGGGGGCGAGAAACGAGCAGTACTTC.

This chain links TRBV12-3 or TRBV12-4 with TRBJ2-7, with D tentatively TRBD2 (6 bases). The germline V and J ends were trimmed by 5 bases and 6 bases, with 14 bases remaining between them. This CDR3 has 13 amino acids. CDR3 coding DNA: TGTGCCAGCAGTCCTCTCACGGGGGTCGAGCAGTACTTC. It translates to CASSPLTGVEQYF.

The chain joins TRBV18 to TRBJ1-6; D is uncertain. The CDR3 covers 13 residues. The V end lost 5 bases, the J end lost 7 bases, and 9 bases lay between the germline ends. The V gene's germline CDR1 is KGHSH and CDR2 LQKENI. The CDR3 reads CASSNAANSPLHF. CDR3 DNA sequence: TGTGCCAGCTCAAACGCGGCAAATTCACCCCTCCACTTT.

J is TRBJ2-2 and V is TRBV7-2; 8 bases match TRBD1. J lost 3 bases, V lost 5 bases, and 5 bases had no gene match. The CDR3 loop spans 15 amino acids. Per germline, CDR1 SGHTA and CDR2 FQGNSA. The CDR3 bases are TGTGCCAGCAGCCATGGACAGGGTGACACCGGGGAGCTGTTTTTT. This encodes CASSHGQGDTGELFF.

The V gene is TRBV4-3, the J gene TRBJ1-4; possibly TRBD1 for D (6 bases). Trimming removed 0 bases at V and 3 bases at J, with 8 bases between. The germline gives CDR1 LGHNA, CDR2 YSLEER. The CDR3 spans 15 residues. CDR3: CASSQDRGSNEKLFF. In nucleotides, the CDR3 is TGCGCCAGCAGCCAAGACAGGGGTTCTAATGAAAAACTGTTTTTT.

This chain joins TRBV6-2 or TRBV6-3 and TRBJ1-2; possible D gene TRBD1, 5 bases. Germline loops: CDR1 MNHEY, CDR2 SVGEGT. The V end lost 2 bases, the J end lost 5 bases, and 12 bases lay between the germline ends. CDR3 length equals 14 residues. In DNA form, the CDR3 reads TGTGCCAGCAGTTACGGCGGGGCTGCATATGGCTACACCTTC. It translates to CASSYGGAAYGYTF.